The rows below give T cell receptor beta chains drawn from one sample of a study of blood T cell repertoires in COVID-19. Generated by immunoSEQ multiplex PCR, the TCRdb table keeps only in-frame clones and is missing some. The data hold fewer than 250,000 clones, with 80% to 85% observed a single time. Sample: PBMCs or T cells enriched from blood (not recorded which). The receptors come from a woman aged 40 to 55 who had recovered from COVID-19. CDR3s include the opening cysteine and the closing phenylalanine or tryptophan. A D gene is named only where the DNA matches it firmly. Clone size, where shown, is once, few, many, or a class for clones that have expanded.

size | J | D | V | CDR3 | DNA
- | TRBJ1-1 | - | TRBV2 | CASSGETEAFF | TGTGCCAGCAGTGGGGAGACTGAAGCTTTCTTT
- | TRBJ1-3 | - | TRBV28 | CASSLQGGRNTIYF | TGTGCCAGCAGTTTACAGGGTGGCCGCAACACCATATATTTT
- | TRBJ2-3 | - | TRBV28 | CASTLKGVFGDTQYF | TGTGCCAGCACCCTCAAGGGGGTCTTTGGAGATACGCAGTATTTT
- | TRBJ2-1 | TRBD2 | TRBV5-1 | CASSWAGGDNEQFF | TGCGCCAGCAGCTGGGCGGGAGGGGACAATGAGCAGTTCTTC
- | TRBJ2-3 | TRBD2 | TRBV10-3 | CAISEGTSGPGTDTQYF | TGTGCCATCAGTGAAGGGACTAGCGGGCCCGGCACAGATACGCAGTATTTT
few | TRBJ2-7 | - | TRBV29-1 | CSVGTTPYEQYF | TGCAGCGTTGGGACAACCCCTTACGAGCAGTACTTC
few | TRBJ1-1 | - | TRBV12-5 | CASRRGLLNTEAFF | TGTGCTAGTAGAAGAGGGTTACTGAACACTGAAGCTTTCTTT
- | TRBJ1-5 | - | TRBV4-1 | CASSQGPGSGQPQHF | TGCGCCAGCAGCCAAGGTCCGGGTTCGGGTCAGCCCCAGCATTTT
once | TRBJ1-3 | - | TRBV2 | CASIAQGPGNTIYF | TGTGCCAGCATAGCCCAAGGTCCTGGAAACACCATATATTTT
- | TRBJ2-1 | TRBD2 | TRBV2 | CASSDLAGGRYNEQFF | TGTGCCAGCAGTGACTTGGCGGGAGGACGGTACAATGAGCAGTTCTTC
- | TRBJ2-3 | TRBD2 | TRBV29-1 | CSVPRGGAGVIDTDTQYF | TGCAGCGTTCCCCGCGGGGGAGCGGGAGTCATCGACACAGATACGCAGTATTTT
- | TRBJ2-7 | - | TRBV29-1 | CSVGGHGRWEQYF | TGCAGCGTTGGAGGGCACGGAAGGTGGGAGCAGTACTTC
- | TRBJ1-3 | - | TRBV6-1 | CASSEQPSSGNTIYF | TGTGCCAGCAGTGAGCAACCTAGCTCTGGAAACACCATATATTTT
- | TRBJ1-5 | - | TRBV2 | CASGRGGARNQPQHF | TGTGCCAGCGGTAGGGGGGGGGCCCGCAATCAGCCCCAGCATTTT
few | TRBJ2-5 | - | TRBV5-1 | CASSLGEYRQETQYF | TGCGCCAGCAGCTTGGGGGAGTACCGCCAAGAGACCCAGTACTTC
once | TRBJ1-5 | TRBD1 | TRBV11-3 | CASSRGTGVLQPQHF | TGTGCCAGCAGCCGAGGGACAGGAGTCTTACAGCCCCAGCATTTT
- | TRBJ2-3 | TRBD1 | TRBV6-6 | CASNDRDRGTDTQYF | TGTGCCAGCAACGACCGGGACAGGGGCACAGATACGCAGTATTTT
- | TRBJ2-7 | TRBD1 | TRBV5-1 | CASSTTGLRTPSGEQYF | TGCGCCAGCAGCACGACAGGGCTCCGCACCCCAAGCGGCGAGCAGTACTTC
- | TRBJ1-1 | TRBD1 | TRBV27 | CASSPLDRGNTEAFF | TGTGCCAGCAGTCCATTAGACAGGGGGAACACTGAAGCTTTCTTT
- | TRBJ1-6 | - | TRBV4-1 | CASSQSRGGSPLHF | TGCGCCAGCAGCCAATCCCGGGGTGGTTCACCCCTCCACTTT
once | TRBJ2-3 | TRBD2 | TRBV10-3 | CAISEAGGDTDTQYF | TGTGCCATCAGTGAGGCGGGAGGAGACACAGATACGCAGTATTTT
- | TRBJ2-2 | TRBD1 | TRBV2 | CASSETGGGTGELFF | TGTGCCAGCAGTGAAACAGGGGGAGGCACCGGGGAGCTGTTTTTT
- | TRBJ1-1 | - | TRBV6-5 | CASTPSANTEAFF | TGTGCCAGCACCCCCAGCGCGAACACTGAAGCTTTCTTT
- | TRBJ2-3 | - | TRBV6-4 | CASSDGGADTQYF | TGTGCCAGCAGTGACGGTGGGGCCGATACGCAGTATTTT
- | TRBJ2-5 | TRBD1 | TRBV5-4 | CASSVRTGQETQYF | TGTGCCAGCAGCGTCAGGACAGGCCAAGAGACCCAGTACTTC
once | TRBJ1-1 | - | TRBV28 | CASSLPGGYTEAFF | TGTGCCAGCAGTTTACCGGGAGGGTACACTGAAGCTTTCTTT
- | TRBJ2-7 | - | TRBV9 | CASSAPDSYEQYF | TGTGCCAGCAGCGCTCCGGACAGCTACGAGCAGTACTTC
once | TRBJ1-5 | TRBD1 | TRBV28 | CASNPGQAQPQHF | TGTGCCAGCAACCCCGGACAGGCCCAGCCCCAGCATTTT
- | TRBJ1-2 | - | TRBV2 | CASSGEVTRGAGYGYTF | TGTGCCAGCAGTGGGGAGGTAACTAGAGGCGCGGGCTATGGCTACACCTTC
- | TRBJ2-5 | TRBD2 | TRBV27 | CATSRGGPETQYF | TGTGCCACCTCTAGGGGAGGGCCGGAGACCCAGTACTTC
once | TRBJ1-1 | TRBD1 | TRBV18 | CASALDRGGTEAFF | TGTGCCAGCGCGCTCGACAGGGGTGGCACTGAAGCTTTCTTT
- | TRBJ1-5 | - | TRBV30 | CAWSVSVNQPQHF | TGTGCCTGGAGTGTCAGTGTTAATCAGCCCCAGCATTTT
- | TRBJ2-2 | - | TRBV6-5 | CASSARTVNTGELFF | TGTGCCAGCAGCGCAAGGACAGTTAACACCGGGGAGCTGTTTTTT
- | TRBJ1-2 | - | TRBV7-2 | CASSFEGVRGYTF | TGTGCCAGCAGCTTCGAGGGGGTGAGGGGCTACACCTTC
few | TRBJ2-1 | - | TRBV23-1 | CASSRVDRNSYNEQFF | TGCGCCAGCAGTCGAGTCGACAGGAACTCCTACAATGAGCAGTTCTTC
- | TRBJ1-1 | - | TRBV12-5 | CASGLLDTEAFF | TGTGCTAGTGGTTTACTGGACACTGAAGCTTTCTTT
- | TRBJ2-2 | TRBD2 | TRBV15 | CATSGGLAGGGGELFF | TGTGCCACCAGCGGAGGACTAGCGGGAGGTGGCGGGGAGCTGTTTTTT
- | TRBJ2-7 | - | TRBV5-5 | CASSSTDSYEQYF | TGTGCCAGCAGCTCCACAGACTCCTACGAGCAGTACTTC
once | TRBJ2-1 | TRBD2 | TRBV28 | CASSPTSGLYNEQFF | TGTGCCAGCAGTCCGACTAGCGGCCTTTACAATGAGCAGTTCTTC
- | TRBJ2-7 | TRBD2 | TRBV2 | CASSRLAGGPYEQYF | TGTGCCAGCAGTCGACTAGCGGGAGGGCCCTACGAGCAGTACTTC
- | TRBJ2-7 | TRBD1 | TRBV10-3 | CAIRGDRGSYEQYF | TGTGCCATCAGGGGGGACAGGGGCTCCTACGAGCAGTACTTC
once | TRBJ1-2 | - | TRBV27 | CARGPHNHPGYTF | TGTGCCAGGGGGCCTCACAATCACCCTGGCTACACCTTC
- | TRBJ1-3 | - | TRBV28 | CASSPAGGAGNTIYF | TGTGCCAGCAGTCCCGCGGGGGGTGCTGGAAACACCATATATTTT
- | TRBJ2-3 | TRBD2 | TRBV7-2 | CASSTYSGRGTDTQYF | TGTGCCAGCAGCACCTATAGCGGGAGGGGCACAGATACGCAGTATTTT
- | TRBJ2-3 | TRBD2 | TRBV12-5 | CASASGTSGRSTDTQYF | TGTGCTAGTGCCTCCGGGACTAGCGGGAGGAGCACAGATACGCAGTATTTT
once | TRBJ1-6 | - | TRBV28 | CASSSRDGRPLHF | TGTGCCAGCAGTTCTAGAGACGGGAGACCCCTCCACTTT
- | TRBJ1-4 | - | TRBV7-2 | CASSLGQINEKLFF | TGTGCCAGCAGCCTCGGACAGATTAATGAAAAACTGTTTTTT
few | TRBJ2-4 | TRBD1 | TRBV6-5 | CASSSQGAGGKNIQYF | TGTGCCAGCAGTTCCCAGGGGGCTGGGGGCAAAAACATTCAGTACTTC
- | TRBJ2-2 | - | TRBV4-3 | CASSRDGRSAGELFF | TGCGCCAGCAGCCGCGACGGGAGAAGTGCCGGGGAGCTGTTTTTT
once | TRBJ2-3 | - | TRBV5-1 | CASSSTGSRADTQYF | TGCGCCAGCAGCTCAACAGGGAGCCGTGCAGATACGCAGTATTTT
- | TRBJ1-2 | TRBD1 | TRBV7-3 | CASSPSGGNYGYTF | TGTGCCAGCAGCCCCTCAGGGGGGAACTATGGCTACACCTTC